The 21 T cell receptor beta chains below were found in one sample sequenced in a study of CD8+ T cells in alopecia areata. After isolation, RNA underwent reverse transcription to generate cDNA as the sequencing template. Generated by immunoSEQ multiplex PCR, the TCRdb table keeps only in-frame clones and is missing some. Counted here are 140,000 to 150,000 clones, about 90% occurring once; the ten biggest clones make up about 15%. This specimen was CD8+ T cells sorted from blood, taken at week 0. The origin of the receptors is a human donor with alopecia areata.

The chain couples TRBV5-1 to TRBJ2-7; D is ambiguous. Trimming stripped 6 bases from V and 2 bases from J, with 12 bases between. CDR1 and CDR2 (germline): SGHRS, YFSETQ. This CDR3 contains 13 residues. The CDR3 DNA reads TGCGCCAGCAACAAGGGCAACCCCTACGAGCAGTACTTC. It is translated as CASNKGNPYEQYF.

This clone was picked up one time. The rearrangement uses TRBV19 and TRBJ1-1, with 7 bases lining up with TRBD1. Trimming removed 6 bases from V and 0 bases from J; junction bases left unmatched: 19. The CDR3 consists of 19 residues. CDR1 and CDR2 (germline): LNHDA, SQIVND (reference sequence). CDR3 DNA sequence: TGTGCCAGTAGACCCCTACAGGAGGGGGCGAGGGGTATGAACACTGAAGCTTTCTTT. It is translated as CASRPLQEGARGMNTEAFF.

The V gene is TRBV2, the J gene TRBJ1-1, with 10 bases matching TRBD1. This CDR3 is 15 amino acids long. Germline CDR1 reads SNHLY; CDR2 reads FYNNEI. V lost 7 bases, J lost 5 bases, and 10 bases stayed unmatched. Here the CDR3 DNA reads TGTGCCAGCAATTTCCCGGGACAGGGGCGGACTGAAGCTTTCTTT. Translation: CASNFPGQGRTEAFF.

This chain uses TRBV28 with TRBJ2-1; 7 nucleotides align to TRBD1. The CDR3 covers 17 residues. Unmatched junction bases numbered 13, after V lost 3 bases and J lost 5 bases. Germline V lookup: CDR1 MDHEN, CDR2 SYDVKM. This chain's CDR3 is CASSLLLRGLRNNEQFF. CDR3 in DNA: TGTGCCAGCAGTTTGCTCCTGAGGGGGCTGAGAAACAATGAGCAGTTCTTC.

The chain couples TRBV11-2 to TRBJ2-7; D unclear. The V and J ends lost 0 bases and 3 bases respectively, with 9 bases between them. CDR1 SGHAT and CDR2 FQNNGV come from the germline V gene. CDR3 length: 14 amino acids. CDR3 in amino acids: CASSLDGSFYEQYF. The CDR3 bases are TGTGCCAGCAGCTTAGATGGCAGCTTCTACGAGCAGTACTTC. Using reference TRBV11-2 and TRBJ2-7 for the parts outside the CDR3, the full variable domain is EAGVAQSPRYKIIEKRQSVAFWCNPISGHATLYWYQQILGQGPKLLIQFQNNGVVDDSQLPKDRFSAERLKGVDSTLKIQPAKLEDSAVYLCASSLDGSFYEQYFGPGTRLTVT.

This chain joins TRBV19 and TRBJ1-2; possibly TRBD1 for D (6 bases). From germline, CDR1 is LNHDA and CDR2 SQIVND (reference sequence). This CDR3 has 14 residues. V gave up 7 bases and J gave up 3 bases, with 15 bases separating them. The CDR3 DNA is TGTGCCAGTAAGGAATCAGGGGTGGACTATGGCTACACCTTC. Its protein product is CASKESGVDYGYTF.

Comments on this clone: Other DNA sequences from this sample encode an identical CDR3 as well. The gene calls are TRBV9 and TRBJ2-1, with D tentatively TRBD1 or TRBD2 (5 bases each). The CDR3 sequence is 13 residues long. Germline loops: CDR1 SGDLS, CDR2 YYNGEE. Trimming took off 3 bases at V and 4 bases at J, with 8 bases between the two ends. The CDR3 coding sequence is TGTGCCAGCAGCGCGGGGACGTACAATGAGCAGTTCTTC. Translation: CASSAGTYNEQFF.

This clone was picked up one time. This chain uses TRBV5-1 with TRBJ1-2, with 9 bases aligning to TRBD1. The germline CDR1 and CDR2 sequences are SGHRS and YFSETQ. This CDR3 spans 16 amino acids. V shed 4 bases and J 1 base; nucleotides not matched to a gene: 8. CDR3 bases: TGCGCCAGCAGCCCCTTGGGGACAGGGCGTAACTATGGCTACACCTTC. Its translation: CASSPLGTGRNYGYTF.

The rearrangement uses TRBV9 and TRBJ2-7, with D perhaps TRBD1 (5 bases). V was clipped by 4 bases and J by 4 bases, with 12 bases between them. CDR3 length: 13 residues. Germline assignment: CDR1 SGDLS and CDR2 YYNGEE. CDR3 protein: CASSPPSGYEQYF. The CDR3 DNA follows: TGTGCCAGCAGCCCCCCGTCAGGGTACGAGCAGTACTTC.

CDR3 amino acids: CASSESETPTYEQYF. CDR3 nucleotides: TGTGCCAGCAGTGAATCTGAGACACCAACCTACGAGCAGTACTTC. The chain carries TRBV25-1 and TRBJ2-7; D ambiguous. Germline V CDR1 and CDR2: MGHDK, SYGVNS. The CDR3 runs to 15 residues. The V and J ends lost 1 base and 2 bases respectively, with 12 bases between them.

The chain uses TRBV19 and TRBJ1-4, with D possibly being TRBD1 (5 bases). V lost 6 bases and J 8 bases, leaving 22 bases between the germline ends. This CDR3 spans 16 amino acids. Germline V CDR1 and CDR2: LNHDA, SQIVND (reference sequence). The CDR3, as DNA: TGTGCCAGTAGAGGAGAGCCGGGACTTTCCCCAGAAAAACTGTTTTTT. Protein: CASRGEPGLSPEKLFF. The full variable domain, its missing parts supplied by reference TRBV19 and TRBJ1-4, is DGGITQSPKYLFRKEGQNVTLSCEQNLNHDAMYWYRQDPGQGLRLIYYSQIVNDFQKGDIAEGYSVSREKKESFPLTVTSAQKNPTAFYLCASRGEPGLSPEKLFFGSGTQLSVL.

This chain joins TRBV27 and TRBJ2-7; D gene uncertain. CDR1 and CDR2 (germline): MNHEY, SMNVEV (reference sequence). The CDR3 is made up of 13 amino acids. Trimming took 7 bases from V and 4 from J, leaving 14 bases between them. The CDR3 DNA is TGTGCCAGCACTCTAGGGCCGGAGTACGAGCAGTACTTC. Translation gives CASTLGPEYEQYF.

The V call is TRBV27, the J call TRBJ2-7; D might be TRBD2 (6 bases). The CDR3 spans 15 residues. Between the trimmed V and J ends, which lost 4 bases and 3 bases, there was a span of 16 bases. Germline V gene sequence: CDR1 MNHEY, CDR2 SMNVEV (reference sequence). CDR3 DNA sequence: TGTGCCAGCAGTTCCCCCCTGGGGGGAAACTACGAGCAGTACTTC. Protein: CASSSPLGGNYEQYF.

CDR3 residues: CASSLAGTSYEQYF. CDR3 sequence (DNA): TGTGCCAGCAGCTTAGCGGGGACAAGCTACGAGCAGTACTTC. V is TRBV7-9 and J is TRBJ2-7, with D tentatively TRBD1 (6 bases). The V gene lost 0 bases and the J gene lost 3 bases, with 9 bases spanning the gap. The CDR3 contains 14 residues. The germline gives CDR1 SEHNR, CDR2 FQNEAQ (reference sequence).

The genes are TRBV5-1 and TRBJ2-2; 9 nucleotides agree with TRBD2. Trimming removed 3 bases from V and 1 base from J; junction bases left unmatched: 1. Germline V gene lookup returns CDR1 SGHRS and CDR2 YFSETQ. CDR3 length: 15 amino acids. The CDR3 DNA sequence: TGCGCCAGCAGCTCAGCGGGAGGGAACACCGGGGAGCTGTTTTTT. This translates into CASSSAGGNTGELFF.

The rearrangement uses TRBV5-1 and TRBJ2-1; 12 bases agree with TRBD2. This CDR3 contains 19 residues. V lost 0 bases and J lost 3; bases outside the gene matches: 10. Germline CDR1 reads SGHRS; CDR2 reads YFSETQ. The DNA of the CDR3 is TGCGCCAGCAGCTTGGCACCGGCAGAGACTAGCGGGGGCTACAATGAGCAGTTCTTC. This sequence encodes CASSLAPAETSGGYNEQFF.

This chain joins TRBV30 and TRBJ2-7; tentative D call: TRBD2 (7 bases). This CDR3 spans 15 amino acids. V was trimmed by 7 bases and J by 2 bases, leaving 21 bases between them. Germline lookup yields CDR1 GTSNPN and CDR2 SVGIG (reference sequence). CDR3 protein: CASNRAGAPPYEQYF. The CDR3 bases are TGTGCCTCAAATAGGGCGGGGGCCCCCCCCTACGAGCAGTACTTC.

This chain links TRBV30 with TRBJ1-2; TRBD1 aligns across 7 bases. V was pared by 3 bases and J by 3 bases, with 7 bases of the junction left unmatched. Germline V gene data show CDR1 as GTSNPN and CDR2 as SVGIG (reference sequence). The CDR3 length is 14 residues. DNA for the CDR3: TGTGCCTGGAGCCAACCCGGGACAGACTATGGCTACACCTTC. It yields the protein CAWSQPGTDYGYTF.

The chain carries TRBV27 and TRBJ1-6; D unclear. Germline V lookup: CDR1 MNHEY, CDR2 SMNVEV (reference sequence). Trimming stripped 3 bases from V and 3 bases from J, with 0 bases between. The CDR3 sequence is 12 residues long. DNA of the CDR3: TGTGCCAGCAGTTTCTATAATTCACCCCTCCACTTT. Translated: CASSFYNSPLHF.

The rearrangement uses TRBV4-1 and TRBJ2-1; D not certain. The CDR3 has 12 residues. Trimming took off 1 base at V and 10 bases at J, with 8 bases between the two ends. Germline V gene sequence: CDR1 MGHRA, CDR2 YSYEKL. The DNA for the CDR3 is TGCGCCAGCAGCCAAGTAGGGCAGGAGCAGTTCTTC. Protein product: CASSQVGQEQFF.

This chain joins TRBV5-4 and TRBJ2-5; D unresolved. The CDR3 loop spans 15 amino acids. CDR1 is SGHNT and CDR2 is YYREEE in the germline V gene (reference sequence). V gave up 0 bases and J gave up 4 bases, with 13 bases separating them. The CDR3 is CASSLDVEVGETQYF. The DNA for the CDR3 is TGTGCCAGCAGCTTGGATGTAGAAGTTGGAGAGACCCAGTACTTC.